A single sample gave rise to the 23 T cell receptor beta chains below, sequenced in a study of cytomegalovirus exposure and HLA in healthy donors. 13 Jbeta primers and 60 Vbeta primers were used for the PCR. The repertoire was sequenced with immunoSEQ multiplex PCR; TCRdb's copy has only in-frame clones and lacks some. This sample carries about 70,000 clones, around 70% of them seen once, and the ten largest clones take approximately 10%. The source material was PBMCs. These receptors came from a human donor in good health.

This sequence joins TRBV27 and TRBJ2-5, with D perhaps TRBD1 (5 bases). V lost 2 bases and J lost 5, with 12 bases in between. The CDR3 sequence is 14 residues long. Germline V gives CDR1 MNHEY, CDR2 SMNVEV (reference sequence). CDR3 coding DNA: TGTGCCAGCAGTTTAGCAGGGCCCGGTGAGACCCAGTACTTC. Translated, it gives CASSLAGPGETQYF.

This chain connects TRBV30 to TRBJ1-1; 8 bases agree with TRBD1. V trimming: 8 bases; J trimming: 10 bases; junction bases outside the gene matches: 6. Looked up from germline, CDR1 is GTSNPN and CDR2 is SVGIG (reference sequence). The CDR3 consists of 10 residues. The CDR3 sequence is CAARDRGAFF. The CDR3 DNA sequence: TGTGCCGCGAGAGACAGGGGAGCTTTCTTT. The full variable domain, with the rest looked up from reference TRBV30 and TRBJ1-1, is SQTIHQWPATLVQPVGSPLSLECTVEGTSNPNLYWYRQAAGRGLQLLFYSVGIGQISSEVPQNLSASRPQDRQFILSSKKLLLSDSGFYLCAARDRGAFFGQGTRLTVV.

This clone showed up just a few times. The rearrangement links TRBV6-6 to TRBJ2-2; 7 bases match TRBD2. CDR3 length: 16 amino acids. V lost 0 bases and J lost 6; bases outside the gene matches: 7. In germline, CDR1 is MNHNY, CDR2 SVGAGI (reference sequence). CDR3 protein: CASSYSVGGQSGELFF. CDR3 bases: TGTGCCAGCAGTTACTCGGTGGGAGGGCAATCCGGGGAGCTGTTTTTT.

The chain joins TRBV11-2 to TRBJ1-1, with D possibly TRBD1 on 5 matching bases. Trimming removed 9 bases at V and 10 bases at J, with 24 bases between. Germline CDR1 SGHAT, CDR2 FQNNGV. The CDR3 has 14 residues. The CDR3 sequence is CASLGGTASKGAFF. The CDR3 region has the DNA TGTGCCAGTCTCGGGGGGACTGCCTCGAAGGGAGCTTTCTTT.

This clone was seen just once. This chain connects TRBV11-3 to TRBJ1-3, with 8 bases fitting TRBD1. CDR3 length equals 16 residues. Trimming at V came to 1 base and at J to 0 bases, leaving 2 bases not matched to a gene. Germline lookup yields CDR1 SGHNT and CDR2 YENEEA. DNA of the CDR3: TGTGCCAGCAGCTTAGCGGACAGGGCCTCTGGAAACACCATATATTTT. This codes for CASSLADRASGNTIYF.

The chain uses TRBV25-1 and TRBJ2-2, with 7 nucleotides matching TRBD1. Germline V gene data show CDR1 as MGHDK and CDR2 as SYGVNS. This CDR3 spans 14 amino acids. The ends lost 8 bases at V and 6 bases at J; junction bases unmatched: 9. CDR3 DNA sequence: TGTGCCAGCCGCGAGACAGGGAGTTCCGGGGAGCTGTTTTTT. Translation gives CASRETGSSGELFF.

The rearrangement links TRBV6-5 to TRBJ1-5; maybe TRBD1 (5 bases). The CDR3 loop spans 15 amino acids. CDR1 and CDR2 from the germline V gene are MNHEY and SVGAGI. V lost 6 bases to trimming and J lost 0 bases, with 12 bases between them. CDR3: CASRKGGDSNQPQHF. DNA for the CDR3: TGTGCCAGCAGGAAAGGAGGGGATAGCAATCAGCCCCAGCATTTT.

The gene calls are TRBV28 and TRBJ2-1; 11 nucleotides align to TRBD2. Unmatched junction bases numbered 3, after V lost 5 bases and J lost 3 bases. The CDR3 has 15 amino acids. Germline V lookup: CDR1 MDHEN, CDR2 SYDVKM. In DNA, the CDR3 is TGTGCCAGCAGTCGACTAGCGGGATACTACAATGAGCAGTTCTTC. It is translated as CASSRLAGYYNEQFF.

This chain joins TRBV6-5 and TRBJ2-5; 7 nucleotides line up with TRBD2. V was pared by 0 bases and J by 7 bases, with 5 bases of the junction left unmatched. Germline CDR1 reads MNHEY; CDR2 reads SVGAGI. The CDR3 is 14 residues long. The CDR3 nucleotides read TGTGCCAGCAGTTACTCGCGGGAGAGGGTGACCCAGTACTTC. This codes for CASSYSRERVTQYF.

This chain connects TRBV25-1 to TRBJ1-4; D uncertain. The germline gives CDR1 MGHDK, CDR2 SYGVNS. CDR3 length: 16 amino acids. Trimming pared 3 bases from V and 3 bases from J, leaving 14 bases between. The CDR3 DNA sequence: TGTGCCAGCAGTGATCCTACCACGGTGTCTAATGAAAAACTGTTTTTT. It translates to CASSDPTTVSNEKLFF. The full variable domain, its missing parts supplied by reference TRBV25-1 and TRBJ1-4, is EADIYQTPRYLVIGTGKKITLECSQTMGHDKMYWYQQDPGMELHLIHYSYGVNSTEKGDLSSESTVSRIRTEHFPLTLESARPSHTSQYLCASSDPTTVSNEKLFFGSGTQLSVL.

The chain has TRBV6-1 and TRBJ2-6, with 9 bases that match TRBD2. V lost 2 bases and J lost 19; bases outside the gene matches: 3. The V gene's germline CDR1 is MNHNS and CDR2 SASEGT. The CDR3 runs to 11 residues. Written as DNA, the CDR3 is TGTGCCAGCAGTGAATATAGCGGGAGTACTTTC. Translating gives CASSEYSGSTF.

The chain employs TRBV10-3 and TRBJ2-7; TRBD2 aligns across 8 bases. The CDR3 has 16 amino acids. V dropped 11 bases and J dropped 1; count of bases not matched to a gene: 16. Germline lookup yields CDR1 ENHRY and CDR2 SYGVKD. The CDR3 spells CASGGAERGGSYEQYF. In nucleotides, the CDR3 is TGTGCCTCCGGGGGGGCAGAGCGGGGAGGTTCCTACGAGCAGTACTTC.

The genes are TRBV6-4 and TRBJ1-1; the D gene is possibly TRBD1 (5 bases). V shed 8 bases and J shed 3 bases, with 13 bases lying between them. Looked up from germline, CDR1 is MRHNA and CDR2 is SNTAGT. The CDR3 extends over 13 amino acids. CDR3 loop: CASAVGVHTEAFF. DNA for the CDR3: TGTGCCAGCGCCGTAGGGGTTCACACTGAAGCTTTCTTT.

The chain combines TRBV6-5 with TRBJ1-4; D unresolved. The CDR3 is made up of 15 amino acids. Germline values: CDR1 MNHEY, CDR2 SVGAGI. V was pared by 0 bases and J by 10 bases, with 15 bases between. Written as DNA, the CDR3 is TGTGCCAGCAGTTACTCTTCCCTTGGTCGGGGAAAACTGTTTTTT. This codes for CASSYSSLGRGKLFF.

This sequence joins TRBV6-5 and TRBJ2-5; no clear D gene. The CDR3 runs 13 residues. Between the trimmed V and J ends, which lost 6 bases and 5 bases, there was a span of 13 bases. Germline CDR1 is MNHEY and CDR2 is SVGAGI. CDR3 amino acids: CASSRGSSETQYF. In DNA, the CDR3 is TGTGCCAGCAGCCGAGGATCTTCTGAGACCCAGTACTTC.

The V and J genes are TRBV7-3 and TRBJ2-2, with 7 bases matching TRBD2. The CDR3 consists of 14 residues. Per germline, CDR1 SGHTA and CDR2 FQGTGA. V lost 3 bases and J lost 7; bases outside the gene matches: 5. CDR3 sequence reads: CASSLTSLDGELFF. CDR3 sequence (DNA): TGTGCCAGCAGCTTGACTAGCTTAGACGGGGAGCTGTTTTTT.

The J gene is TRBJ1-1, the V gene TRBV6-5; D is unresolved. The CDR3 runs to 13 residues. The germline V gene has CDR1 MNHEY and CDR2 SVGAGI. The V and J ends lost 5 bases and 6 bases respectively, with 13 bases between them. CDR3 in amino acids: CASSTRGSAEAFF. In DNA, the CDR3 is TGTGCCAGCAGTACGCGAGGGAGCGCTGAAGCTTTCTTT.

CDR3 sequence (DNA): TGTGCCAGTAGTATGGGGCGGGAGATCAACGAGCAGTACTTC. Amino acid sequence: CASSMGREINEQYF. V and J are TRBV19 and TRBJ2-7, with 7 nucleotides matching TRBD2. The V gene's germline CDR1 is LNHDA and CDR2 SQIVND (reference sequence). V trimming: 3 bases; J trimming: 5 bases; junction bases outside the gene matches: 7. The CDR3 has 14 amino acids.

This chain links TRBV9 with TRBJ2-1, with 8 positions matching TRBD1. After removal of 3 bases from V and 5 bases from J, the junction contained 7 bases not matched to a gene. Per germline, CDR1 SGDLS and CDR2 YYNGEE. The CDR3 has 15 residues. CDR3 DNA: TGTGCCAGCAGCGGTAGAGGGACAGGTCACAATGAGCAGTTCTTC. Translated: CASSGRGTGHNEQFF.

The CDR3 bases are TGTGCCTGGAGTGTAACGCGGGGGCTAGCGGGAGAGGCCGGGGAGCTGTTTTTT. Its translation is CAWSVTRGLAGEAGELFF. The chain links TRBV30 to TRBJ2-2; 10 bases line up with TRBD2. Losses at the gene ends were 0 bases for V and 6 bases for J; bases not matched to a gene: 13. Per the germline V gene, CDR1 is GTSNPN and CDR2 is SVGIG (reference sequence). This CDR3 spans 18 amino acids.

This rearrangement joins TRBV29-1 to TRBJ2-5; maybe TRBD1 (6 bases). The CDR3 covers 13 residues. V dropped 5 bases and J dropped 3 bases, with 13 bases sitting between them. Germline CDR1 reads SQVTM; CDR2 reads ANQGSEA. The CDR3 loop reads CSVNNREKETQYF. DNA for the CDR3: TGCAGCGTTAATAACAGGGAAAAAGAGACCCAGTACTTC. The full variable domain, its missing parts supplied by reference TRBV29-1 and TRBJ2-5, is SAVISQKPSRDICQRGTSLTIQCQVDSQVTMMFWYRQQPGQSLTLIATANQGSEATYESGFVIDKFPISRPNLTFSTLTVSNMSPEDSSIYLCSVNNREKETQYFGPGTRLLVL.

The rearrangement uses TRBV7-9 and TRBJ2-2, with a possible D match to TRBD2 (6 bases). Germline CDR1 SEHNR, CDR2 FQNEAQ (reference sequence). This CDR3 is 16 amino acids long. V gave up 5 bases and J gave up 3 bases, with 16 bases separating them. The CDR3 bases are TGTGCCAGCAGCCAGAATAGGGGACTGTACACCGGGGAGCTGTTTTTT. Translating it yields CASSQNRGLYTGELFF.

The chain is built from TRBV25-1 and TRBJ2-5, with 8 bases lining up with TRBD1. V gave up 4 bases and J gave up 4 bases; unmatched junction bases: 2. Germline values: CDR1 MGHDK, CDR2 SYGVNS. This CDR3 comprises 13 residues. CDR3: CASSGTGRETQYF. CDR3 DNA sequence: TGTGCCAGCAGTGGGACAGGGAGAGAGACCCAGTACTTC. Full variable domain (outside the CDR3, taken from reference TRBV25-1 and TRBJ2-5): EADIYQTPRYLVIGTGKKITLECSQTMGHDKMYWYQQDPGMELHLIHYSYGVNSTEKGDLSSESTVSRIRTEHFPLTLESARPSHTSQYLCASSGTGRETQYFGPGTRLLVL.